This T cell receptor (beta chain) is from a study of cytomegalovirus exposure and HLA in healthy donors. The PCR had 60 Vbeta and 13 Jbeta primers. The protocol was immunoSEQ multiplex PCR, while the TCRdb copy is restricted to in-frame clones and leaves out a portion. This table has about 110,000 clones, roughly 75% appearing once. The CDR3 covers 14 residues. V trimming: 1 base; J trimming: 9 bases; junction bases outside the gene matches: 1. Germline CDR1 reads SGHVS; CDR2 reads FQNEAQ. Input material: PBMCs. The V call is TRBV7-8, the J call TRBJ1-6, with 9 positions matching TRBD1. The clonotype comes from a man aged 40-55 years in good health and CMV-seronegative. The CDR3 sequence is CASSLVQGASPLHF. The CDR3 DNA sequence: TGTGCCAGCAGCTTAGTACAGGGGGCTTCACCCCTCCACTTT.